This entry lists 29 T cell receptor beta chains sequenced from one sample in a study of T cell changes during pregnancy in multiple sclerosis. Clones were read by immunoSEQ multiplex PCR, and TCRdb kept only the in-frame ones, dropping some. The sample yields about 110,000 clones, just under 95% seen once. The starting material was peripheral blood, obtained in the third trimester of pregnancy. These receptors came from a female donor in good health, enrolled as a control in a pregnancy study.

The chain employs TRBV5-1 and TRBJ1-1; no definite D call. Between the trimmed V and J ends, which lost 5 bases and 1 base, there was a span of 15 bases. The CDR3 totals 15 residues. Germline V gene lookup returns CDR1 SGHRS and CDR2 YFSETQ. The CDR3 sequence is CASRSSLGGNTEAFF. CDR3 sequence (DNA): TGCGCCAGCAGGAGTTCGCTAGGTGGGAACACTGAAGCTTTCTTT.

This clone was counted a single time. J is TRBJ1-1 and V is TRBV5-4, with TRBD1 as a possible D gene (6 bases). V was pared by 0 bases and J by 5 bases, with 11 bases between. Germline CDR1 SGHNT, CDR2 YYREEE (reference sequence). There are 14 residues in the CDR3. The CDR3 protein is CASSLVKGGTEAFF. In nucleotides, the CDR3 is TGTGCCAGCAGCTTGGTGAAGGGGGGGACTGAAGCTTTCTTT.

This chain links TRBV7-9 with TRBJ1-2, with TRBD1 identical over 7 bases. V gave up 1 base and J gave up 7 bases; unmatched junction bases: 9. CDR3 length: 15 residues. The V gene's germline CDR1 is SEHNR and CDR2 FQNEAQ (reference sequence). The CDR3 spells CASSLGEGRGSGYTF. Here the CDR3 DNA reads TGTGCCAGCAGCTTAGGAGAGGGCAGGGGGTCTGGCTACACCTTC.

The chain couples TRBV12-5 to TRBJ2-3; maybe TRBD1 (6 bases). The CDR3 is made up of 14 amino acids. Per germline, CDR1 LGHNT and CDR2 FRNRAP. V dropped 1 base and J dropped 5 bases, with 10 bases sitting between them. The CDR3 sequence is CASGLARGKDTQYF. The CDR3 region has the DNA TGTGCTAGTGGTTTGGCCAGGGGAAAAGATACGCAGTATTTT.

Only one count was recorded for this clone. This sequence joins TRBV30 and TRBJ2-3; tentatively, D is TRBD1 (5 bases). CDR3 length: 13 residues. V was shortened by 2 bases and J by 3 bases, with 9 bases between the two germline ends. Per germline, CDR1 GTSNPN and CDR2 SVGIG (reference sequence). CDR3: CAWSQRQTDTQYF. As DNA, the CDR3 is TGTGCCTGGAGTCAAAGACAGACAGATACGCAGTATTTT.

The CDR3 DNA reads as TGCAGCGTTCCGGGGGTGTTTAGATACAATGAGCAGTTCTTC. Translating it yields CSVPGVFRYNEQFF. This chain connects TRBV29-1 to TRBJ2-1; the D gene is possibly TRBD2 (6 bases). The CDR3 spans 14 residues. The germline V gene encodes CDR1 SQVTM and CDR2 ANQGSEA. Trimming pared 5 bases from V and 4 bases from J, leaving 15 bases between.

The chain joins TRBV9 to TRBJ1-1, with 8 bases identical to TRBD1. The junction had 3 bases not matched to a gene; V was cut back by 2 bases and J by 3 bases. Germline V gene sequence: CDR1 SGDLS, CDR2 YYNGEE. The CDR3 is 14 amino acids. This CDR3 is CASSVTGVDTEAFF. The CDR3 bases are TGTGCCAGCAGCGTGACAGGGGTGGACACTGAAGCTTTCTTT.

The V call is TRBV19, the J call TRBJ2-5, with TRBD1 identical over 7 bases. CDR1 is LNHDA, CDR2 SQIVND, per germline (reference sequence). The ends lost 6 bases at V and 2 bases at J; junction bases unmatched: 3. CDR3 size: 13 residues. The CDR3 spells CASSRQGQETQYF. CDR3 bases: TGTGCCAGTAGCAGACAGGGACAAGAGACCCAGTACTTC.

This clone was recorded only once. V usage is TRBV5-6 and J usage is TRBJ2-5; TRBD1 matches 8 bases. After removal of 3 bases from V and 5 bases from J, the junction contained 18 bases not matched to a gene. The CDR3 extends over 18 amino acids. Germline V lookup: CDR1 SGHDT, CDR2 YYEEEE. CDR3 amino acids: CASSSPRQGQNFRETQYF. The CDR3 DNA reads as TGTGCCAGCAGCTCGCCGAGACAGGGGCAAAATTTTCGGGAGACCCAGTACTTC.

The CDR3 sequence: CASSVEGGRAPSTDTQYF. CDR3 coding DNA: TGTGCCAGCAGCGTAGAGGGCGGGCGCGCCCCTAGCACAGATACGCAGTATTTT. The chain employs TRBV9 and TRBJ2-3, with D possibly TRBD2 on 5 matching bases. The CDR3 spans 18 residues. In germline, CDR1 is SGDLS, CDR2 YYNGEE. V was shortened by 0 bases and J by 0 bases, with 17 bases between the two germline ends.

The V call is TRBV4-3, the J call TRBJ1-2; TRBD1 agrees at 7 bases. The CDR3 covers 15 residues. Trimming at V came to 4 bases and at J to 5 bases, leaving 10 bases not matched to a gene. The germline gives CDR1 LGHNA, CDR2 YSLEER. DNA of the CDR3: TGCGCCAGCAGCCGAGAGACAGGGTCGCGGTATGGCTACACCTTC. Its protein product is CASSRETGSRYGYTF.

The rearrangement joins TRBV9 to TRBJ2-2; D is undetermined. The V gene's germline CDR1 is SGDLS and CDR2 YYNGEE. V lost 0 bases and J 9 bases, leaving 6 bases between the germline ends. The CDR3 sequence is 12 residues long. CDR3 amino acids: CASSVDNRELFF. For the CDR3, the DNA is TGTGCCAGCAGCGTAGACAACCGGGAGCTGTTTTTT.

V is TRBV4-1 and J is TRBJ2-1, with 9 bases lining up with TRBD2. Germline CDR1 reads MGHRA; CDR2 reads YSYEKL. The CDR3 consists of 19 residues. Germline trimming cut 0 bases from V and 0 bases from J; bases unmatched to any gene: 9. CDR3: CASSQDATAGGLSYNEQFF. The CDR3 region has the DNA TGCGCCAGCAGCCAAGATGCAACGGCGGGGGGGCTCTCCTACAATGAGCAGTTCTTC.

CDR3 coding DNA: TGTGCCAGCTCACCATCGTGGGTAGGGGACTACAATGAGCAGTTCTTC. It encodes CASSPSWVGDYNEQFF. V and J are TRBV18 and TRBJ2-1, with D possibly matching TRBD1 (5 bases). Germline V gene sequence: CDR1 KGHSH, CDR2 LQKENI. The V end was cut by 2 bases, the J end by 3 bases, with 14 bases between. The CDR3 has 16 residues.

This sequence joins TRBV2 and TRBJ2-1; D possibly corresponds to TRBD1 (6 bases). Germline CDR1 is SNHLY and CDR2 is FYNNEI. The CDR3 is made up of 14 amino acids. Trimming shortened V by 4 bases and J by 5 bases, and 12 bases separated the two germline ends. CDR3 region: CASSGTDNNNEQFF. As DNA, the CDR3 is TGTGCCAGCAGTGGGACAGACAATAACAATGAGCAGTTCTTC. Together with reference TRBV2 and TRBJ2-1, the CDR3 gives the full variable domain: EPEVTQTPSHQVTQMGQEVILRCVPISNHLYFYWYRQILGQKVEFLVSFYNNEISEKSEIFDDQFSVERPDGSNFTLKIRSTKLEDSAMYFCASSGTDNNNEQFFGPGTRLTVL.

J is TRBJ1-5 and V is TRBV2; no clear D. This CDR3 has 14 residues. The ends were cut back, 3 bases at V and 5 bases at J, with 11 bases in the middle. CDR1 and CDR2 (germline): SNHLY, FYNNEI. For the CDR3, the DNA is TGTGCCAGCAGTGAGAGGGAACCTTATCAGCCCCAGCATTTT. Residues: CASSEREPYQPQHF.

The chain has TRBV4-1 and TRBJ2-7; TRBD2 agrees at 8 bases. V lost 1 base, J lost 0 bases, and 8 bases stayed unmatched. This CDR3 spans 17 amino acids. CDR1 and CDR2 from the germline V gene are MGHRA and YSYEKL. The CDR3 region is CASSQAPGGTTSYEQYF. The CDR3 DNA sequence: TGCGCCAGCAGCCAAGCCCCGGGAGGGACCACCTCCTACGAGCAGTACTTC.

The chain employs TRBV9 and TRBJ2-3; 9 nucleotides agree with TRBD2. V trimming: 3 bases; J trimming: 2 bases; junction bases outside the gene matches: 7. The CDR3 sequence is 16 residues long. Germline CDR1 SGDLS, CDR2 YYNGEE. The CDR3 DNA sequence: TGTGCCAGCAGCGCCCTAGCGGGGAGGTACACAGATACGCAGTATTTT. Translated: CASSALAGRYTDTQYF.

V usage is TRBV9 and J usage is TRBJ2-1; possible D gene TRBD1, 5 bases. Germline values: CDR1 SGDLS, CDR2 YYNGEE. This CDR3 has 14 amino acids. With 3 bases removed from V and 9 bases from J, the gap between germline ends came to 16 bases. As DNA, the CDR3 is TGTGCCAGCAGCGGAAGTCCCAGGGCAGCTGAGCAGTTCTTC. This gives the protein CASSGSPRAAEQFF.

This clone came up once. This chain joins TRBV7-2 and TRBJ2-1; 8 bases are a match to TRBD1. V shed 6 bases, J shed 6 bases, and the junction held 10 bases outside the gene matches. The CDR3 has 15 amino acids. The V gene's germline CDR1 is SGHTA and CDR2 FQGNSA. CDR3 DNA: TGTGCCAGCAGTGACCCGGGACAGGTCGGCAATGAGCAGTTCTTC. This translates into CASSDPGQVGNEQFF.

The rearrangement uses TRBV4-3 and TRBJ1-6; D call uncertain. V lost 4 bases and J lost 4, with 11 bases in between. Germline CDR1 LGHNA, CDR2 YSLEER. The CDR3 is made up of 15 amino acids. The CDR3 nucleotides read TGCGCCAGCAGCCCACTTCAGGATTATAATTCACCCCTCCACTTT. Amino acids: CASSPLQDYNSPLHF.

The chain carries TRBV11-1 and TRBJ2-7; 9 nucleotides line up with TRBD1. The CDR3 is 14 amino acids. CDR1 is SGHAT and CDR2 is FQDESV in the germline V gene (reference sequence). Trimming took 4 bases from V and 3 from J; bases not matched to a gene: 4. As DNA, the CDR3 is TGTGCCAGCAGCTGGGGGACAGGGATCTACGAGCAGTACTTC. It is translated as CASSWGTGIYEQYF.

This chain connects TRBV4-1 to TRBJ1-2; possibly TRBD1 for D (5 bases). V dropped 1 base and J dropped 7 bases, with 16 bases sitting between them. The CDR3 is made up of 15 amino acids. Germline V lookup: CDR1 MGHRA, CDR2 YSYEKL. The CDR3 reads CASSQGGQGPFGYTF. CDR3 DNA: TGCGCCAGCAGCCAAGGGGGCCAAGGGCCTTTTGGCTACACCTTC.

V is TRBV19 and J is TRBJ2-1; no clear D gene. This CDR3 region has 14 residues. Per the germline V gene, CDR1 is LNHDA and CDR2 is SQIVND (reference sequence). V lost 0 bases and J lost 3, with 6 bases in between. The CDR3 coding sequence is TGTGCCAGTAGTATAGATCCCTACTACAATGAGCAGTTCTTC. Translated: CASSIDPYYNEQFF.

The chain is built from TRBV7-9 and TRBJ1-6; a possible D gene is TRBD1 (5 bases). V was pared by 2 bases and J by 7 bases, with 9 bases between. The CDR3 length is 14 residues. Germline loops: CDR1 SEHNR, CDR2 FQNEAQ (reference sequence). This CDR3 is CASSLRAGNSPLHF. CDR3 coding DNA: TGTGCCAGCAGCTTACGCGCAGGGAATTCACCCCTCCACTTT.

This clone was observed a few times. The gene calls are TRBV4-2 and TRBJ2-2, with unresolved D. Germline V gene sequence: CDR1 LGHNA, CDR2 YNFKEQ. The V end was cut by 2 bases, the J end by 3 bases, with 10 bases between. This CDR3 comprises 15 residues. The chain's CDR3 is CASSQIVEYTGELFF. For the CDR3, the DNA is TGTGCCAGCAGCCAAATCGTGGAGTACACCGGGGAGCTGTTTTTT.

V gene TRBV2 combines with J gene TRBJ1-2; weak D call: TRBD1 (5 bases). V lost 7 bases and J 1 base, leaving 7 bases between the germline ends. There are 12 residues in the CDR3. Looked up from germline, CDR1 is SNHLY and CDR2 is FYNNEI. The CDR3, as DNA: TGTGCCAGCAAGGACAATAACTATGGCTACACCTTC. The encoded protein is CASKDNNYGYTF.

This rearrangement joins TRBV7-9 to TRBJ1-1, with 10 nucleotides matching TRBD1. The CDR3 loop spans 15 amino acids. J lost 4 bases, V lost 5 bases, and 7 bases had no gene match. Germline lookup yields CDR1 SEHNR and CDR2 FQNEAQ (reference sequence). CDR3 region: CASSRTGGMSTEAFF. CDR3 DNA: TGTGCCAGCAGCCGGACAGGGGGGATGAGCACTGAAGCTTTCTTT.

V is TRBV11-1 and J is TRBJ1-2, with a weak D call TRBD1 (5 bases). V was trimmed by 4 bases and J by 5 bases, leaving 14 bases between them. The germline gives CDR1 SGHAT, CDR2 FQDESV (reference sequence). The CDR3 length is 14 residues. The CDR3, as DNA: TGTGCCAGCAGCTCCTTGGACCGGGGGTATGGCTACACCTTC. This gives the protein CASSSLDRGYGYTF.